This T cell receptor (beta chain) was recorded in a study of blood T cells in healthy people across ages. It was with a sample-barcoded 5' primer and a J-beta primer mix that a second PCR of roughly 7 to 12 cycles was run. TCRdb recomputed calls from the 5' RACE reads with MiXCR, one row per CDR3 protein. The sample records 750,000 to 1,000,000 distinct CDR3 sequences, almost 30% being singletons. Comments on this clonotype: Antigen unknown.

Germline loops: CDR1 MGHRA, CDR2 YSYEKL. Trimming removed 1 base from V and 0 bases from J, with 7 bases in between. The CDR3 sequence is 15 residues long. Findings of the study overall: Both higher diversity and more naive CD4+ cells marked long-lived donors when set against aged donors. What prevented conclusive comparison of naive and antigen-experienced cells was that PBMCs were unsorted.

These records were also assigned to another study, of T cells of mothers and their children. According to that study: All extracted RNA went into cDNA synthesis, about 1.4 ug per 15 ul. Second-round PCR products received sample barcodes and 2-4 random nucleotides from the M1S primer.

What was sequenced was blood. The sequence was collected from a middle-aged woman in good health. V is TRBV4-1 and J is TRBJ2-1, with D unresolved. In nucleotides, the CDR3 is TGCGCCAGCAGCCAAGCCAGGACCTCCTACAATGAGCAGTTCTTC. Translated, it gives CASSQARTSYNEQFF.